In this sample, the clone carrying this T cell receptor beta chain turned up many times. The sample comes from a study of molecular identifiers for immune sequencing clone quantification. The CDR3 has 20 amino acids. Germline CDR1 reads DFQATT; CDR2 reads SNEGSKA (reference sequence). V shed 6 bases, J shed 2 bases, and the junction held 27 bases outside the gene matches. TCRdb re-called the PCR reads with MiXCR, one entry per CDR3 protein. The data show over 60,000 distinct CDR3 sequences, 15% to 20% seen once. V usage is TRBV20-1 and J usage is TRBJ2-7; 8 positions agree with TRBD2. This receptor was obtained from a human donor in good health. Some libraries in this study had Jurkat cell RNA spiked in. The sequencing sample was made of naive CD8+ T cells from blood, with Jurkat cell RNA spiked in. Subset of the sample: FACS-sorted CD8+CD4-CCR7+CD45RA+ naive T cells. This CDR3 is CSALGLARSSVELSTYEQYF. DNA for the CDR3: TGCAGTGCCCTAGGACTAGCTCGTTCCTCTGTGGAGCTATCCACCTACGAGCAGTACTTC.